This section outlines one T cell receptor beta chain sequence together with its context. Its antigen remains unknown. This entry comes from a study of T cell responses to AZD1222 COVID-19 vaccine. Broader study findings: Only after the peak T cell response were repertoires sampled. Most donors were white British and more were female, and clonal diversity was possibly underestimated. After two AZD1222 doses, spike-specific TCR breadth and depth rose versus day 0. The number of AZD1222 recipients seropositive at baseline was only five to seven.

The assay was immunoSEQ multiplex PCR, and TCRdb's table has in-frame clones only and misses some. This table has about 130,000 clones, 94% appearing once. Germline V CDR1 and CDR2: SQVTM, ANQGSEA. V lost 6 bases, J lost 2 bases, and 19 bases lay in between. CDR3 length: 15 amino acids. This TCR was recovered from an adult in good health. The specimen comprised peripheral blood, sampled on day 0 of AZD1222 vaccination. The chain recombines TRBV29-1 with TRBJ2-5; TRBD1 might be the D (6 bases). The CDR3 region is CSVRRLGTSQETQYF. DNA for the CDR3: TGCAGCGTCCGGAGACTTGGGACATCACAAGAGACCCAGTACTTC.